This T cell receptor beta chain was identified during a study of cytotoxic CD8 clonotypes in ibrutinib-treated CLL. The germline V and J ends were trimmed by 0 bases and 9 bases, with 13 bases remaining between them. The CDR3 runs to 14 residues. CDR1 and CDR2 (germline): SGDLS, YYNGEE. Profiling relied on immunoSEQ multiplex PCR, and the TCRdb table lists in-frame clones only, not all of them. The sample lists about 140,000 clones, around 93% occurring once. As regards this clone: Its target is not known.

Whole-study results and caveats: Starting clonality was above that of age-matched healthy donors and tracked circulating CD8+ T-cell counts. Clonality went higher at ibrutinib response and then dropped back toward baseline at progression.

Sequencing was performed on PBMCs, taken after 12 months of ibrutinib treatment. V and J are TRBV9 and TRBJ2-1; D may be TRBD2 (6 bases). The sequence was obtained from a human donor with chronic lymphocytic leukemia. CDR3: CASSVELAWGEQFF. The DNA of the CDR3 is TGTGCCAGCAGCGTAGAACTAGCTTGGGGTGAGCAGTTCTTC.